This T cell receptor beta chain originates from a study of glioma-infiltrating T cells after dendritic cell vaccination. PBMC were collected before vaccination, two weeks after the third vaccination, and at progression. Input was roughly 2.2 ug genomic DNA, or all available if less. The primer mix had 60 V beta and 13 J beta primers. Produced via immunoSEQ multiplex PCR; TCRdb's table is partial and in-frame only. Of about 67,000 clones in the sample, approximately 81% were seen once. The CDR3 contains 15 residues. The ends were cut back, 0 bases at V and 2 bases at J, with 9 bases in the middle. From germline, CDR1 is MRHNA and CDR2 SNTAGT.

This material consisted of blood, taken before dendritic cell vaccination. This chain connects TRBV6-4 to TRBJ2-3; a weak D match, TRBD2 (5 bases). This TCR came from a human donor with glioblastoma. CDR3 DNA: TGTGCCAGCAGTGACTCAGCGGACTCCACAGATACGCAGTATTTT. This gives the protein CASSDSADSTDTQYF.